This T cell receptor beta chain was sequenced during a study of blood T cell repertoires in COVID-19. Study-wide background: The United States, Italy and Spain provided the acute and convalescent COVID-19 samples. In each case, the material was cDNA or gDNA derived from T cells, B-cell-depleted T cells, or PBMCs.

In the authors' methods: Reference gene primer amplification yielded estimated nucleated cell counts. The table came from immunoSEQ multiplex PCR; TCRdb's copy has only in-frame clones and leaves some out. V and J calls and clone size are those listed in that table; D and trimming were worked out from the DNA. The sample lists roughly 41,000 clones; approximately 83% were seen once. Losses at the gene ends were 8 bases for V and 7 bases for J; bases not matched to a gene: 8. In germline, CDR1 is SNHLY, CDR2 FYNNEI. The CDR3 covers 13 residues. The sequenced material came from peripheral blood. The chain is built from TRBV2 and TRBJ1-5; 7 bases map to TRBD1. The receptor was isolated from a woman aged 80 or older with acute or convalescent COVID-19. CDR3 nucleotides: TGTGCCAGCTCCACAGGGGCTGACCAGCCCCAGCATTTT. This encodes CASSTGADQPQHF.